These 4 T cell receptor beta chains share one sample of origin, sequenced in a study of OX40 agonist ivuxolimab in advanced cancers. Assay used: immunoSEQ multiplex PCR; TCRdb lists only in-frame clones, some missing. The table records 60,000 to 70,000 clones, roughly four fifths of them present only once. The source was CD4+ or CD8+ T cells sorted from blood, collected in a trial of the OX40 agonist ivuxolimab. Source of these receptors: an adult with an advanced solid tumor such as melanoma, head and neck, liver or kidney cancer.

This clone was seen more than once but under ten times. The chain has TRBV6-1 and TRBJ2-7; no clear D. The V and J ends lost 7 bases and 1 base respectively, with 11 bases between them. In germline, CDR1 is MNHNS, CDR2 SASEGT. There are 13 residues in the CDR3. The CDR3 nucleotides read TGTGCCAGCACCTACGGGCAGTCCTACGAGCAGTACGTC. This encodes CASTYGQSYEQYV.

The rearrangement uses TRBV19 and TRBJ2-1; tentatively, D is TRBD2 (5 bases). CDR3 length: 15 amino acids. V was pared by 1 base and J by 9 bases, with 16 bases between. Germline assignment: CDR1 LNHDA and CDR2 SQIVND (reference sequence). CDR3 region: CASSIGLAIRFEQFF. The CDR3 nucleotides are TGTGCCAGTAGTATAGGCCTAGCAATCCGCTTTGAGCAGTTCTTC.

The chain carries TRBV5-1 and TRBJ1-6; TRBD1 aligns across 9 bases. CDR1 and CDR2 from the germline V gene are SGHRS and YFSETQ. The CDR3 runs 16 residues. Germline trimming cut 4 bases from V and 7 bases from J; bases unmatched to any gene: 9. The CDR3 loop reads CASSTDPGTGNSPLHF. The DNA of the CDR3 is TGCGCCAGCAGCACGGATCCCGGGACAGGGAATTCACCCCTCCACTTT.

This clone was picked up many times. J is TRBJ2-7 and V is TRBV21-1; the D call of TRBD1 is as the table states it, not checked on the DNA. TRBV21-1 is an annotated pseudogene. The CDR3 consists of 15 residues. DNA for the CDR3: TGTGCCAGCAGCATCACAGGATCTAACTCCTACGAGCAGTACTTC. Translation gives CASSITGSNSYEQYF.